This T cell receptor (beta chain) originates from a study of identical twins (dated by TCRdb to the mid-2010s). About the investigation overall: To test whether fetal clonotypes persist, the study used deep sequencing on TCR alpha and beta repertoires from monozygotic twins, unrelated adults of various ages, and cord blood. To rule out contamination, the twin experiments were replicated at different times with different library preparation protocols. Beyond this particular receptor, the publication reports: In monozygotic twins, out-of-frame TCR alpha sharing was systematically underestimated by recombination models, although the models agreed with sharing between unrelated individuals. Abundant cord blood beta clonotypes had fewer insertions, young adult naive repertoires showed a similar but weaker trend, and memory repertoires showed no such trend. Because the same donors could not be followed over many years, conclusions were based on cross-sectional statistical analysis. Zero-insertion analyses could be partly confounded by invariant T cells such as MAIT and iNKT, though diverse VJ usage argued against such confounding for most clonotypes. A weaker excess of twin sharing was found in beta out-of-frame sequences because the signal-to-noise ratio was lowered by fewer shared sequences. Compared with coincidental sharing between unrelated individuals, out-of-frame TCR alpha sequences shared between twins showed an excess of sequences with low generation probability.

All donors were healthy Caucasians. Three pairs of female monozygotic twins, all aged about 18 to 29 years, made up the twin cohort. Using Miltenyi CD45RO+ enrichment and human naive T-cell isolation kits, memory (CD45RO+) and naive T cells were isolated from PBMC. This clonotype showed up many times. Its antigen remains undetermined. No base quality information exists; no much larger clone differs at one position. The method was 5' RACE. The instrument was an Illumina HiSeq 2000. Template switching added a universal primer binding site, and the final cDNA carried a unique molecular identifier that allowed TCR cDNA molecules to be counted accurately. Specific primers in the conserved constant-segment region were used to synthesize first-strand cDNA for TCR alpha and beta chains. To control for contamination, each cDNA library was double barcoded with a SMART-Mk sample barcode plus Illumina barcodes. Two successive PCR steps introduced TruSeq adapter sequences along with Illumina sample barcodes. The Illumina HiSeq platform was used with custom primers to sequence TCR alpha and beta cDNA libraries. Per the original workflow: MiGEC processed the raw reads to extract unique molecular identifiers, while MiXCR was used to determine the CDR3 positions. For each individual, recombination models were inferred using an EM algorithm with the repgenHMM and IGoR tools. The tcR package in R was used for shared clonotype analysis, with sharing normalized by the product of cloneset sizes. To study raw recombination free of thymic and clonal selection effects, out-of-frame nonproductive sequences were analyzed. Clones were called with MiXCR by TCRdb after fastp trimmed the public reads at Q25, and only in-frame beta chains were retained. When rows share a CDR3 protein, they turn into one entry using the most common DNA and genes. These V and J calls originate from TCRdb's pipeline instead of the authors' own analysis. Here the sample has about 280,000 distinct CDR3 sequences; roughly 8.6% occur a single time. The top ten hold less than 2.5% of the sample.

The CDR3 spans 16 residues, from the cysteine through the phenylalanine. Only the CDR3 part of the read is kept: 48 bases, read in frame from the first base. The germline V gene sets CDR1 to MNHEY and CDR2 to SVGAGI. Trimming takes 4 bases from V and 1 base from J, and the germline ends sit 16 bases apart. These data are also associated with another study on yellow fever vaccine responses in identical twins. The second study, in turn, reports: The T cell response to vaccination in identical twins was reported by the authors to appear partly convergent and partly personalized. The study precisely tracked vaccine-responding T cell clones in identical twins.

The receptor was derived from a woman between 18 and 29 years old in good health. The chain joins TRBV6-5 to TRBJ1-1; TRBD1 is a possible D gene, resting on 6 matching bases. Sequenced material: memory (CD45RO+) T cells sorted from blood. Sample cell subset or site, as interpreted from the label and publication: CD45RO+ enriched T cells. In nucleotides, the sequence is TGTGCCAGCAGTTCGGCAGGGGAGTCGGGGAACACTGAAGCTTTCTTT. Translated, it gives CASSSAGESGNTEAFF.